The 26 T cell receptor beta chains below all came from one sample that was sequenced in a study of a mutant IDH1 vaccine in newly diagnosed glioma. Time point reported: baseline, week 1 (first vaccination visit). Noted treatment: pre-vaccination baseline after standard-of-care therapy. Method: immunoSEQ multiplex PCR; TCRdb's copy keeps in-frame clones and lacks some. The sample yields about 67,000 clones, more than 70% seen once. This specimen consisted of peripheral blood mononuclear cells (PBMCs), obtained from a glioma patient treated with radiotherapy, temozolomide or both. The receptors originated from a woman aged 18-35 years with glioma. Some clones in this sample may be carry-over from other donors' samples.

This clone was picked up one time. CDR3 amino acids: CASSQQGGYGYTF. The DNA of the CDR3 is TGCGCCAGCAGCCAACAGGGGGGCTATGGCTACACCTTC. The chain has TRBV5-1 and TRBJ1-2, with 8 bases matching TRBD1. The length of the CDR3 is 13 residues. Looked up from germline, CDR1 is SGHRS and CDR2 is YFSETQ. With 4 bases clipped from V and 4 bases from J, the junction kept 3 bases outside the gene matches.

This chain joins TRBV4-2 and TRBJ1-5; 8 bases map to TRBD1. This CDR3 has 19 amino acids. J lost 9 bases, V lost 3 bases, and 22 bases had no gene match. Looked up from germline, CDR1 is LGHNA and CDR2 is YNFKEQ. This CDR3 is CASSHIGSNDRGQGWPQHF. CDR3 sequence (DNA): TGTGCCAGCAGCCATATAGGGTCAAATGACAGGGGTCAGGGGTGGCCCCAGCATTTT.

The rearrangement uses TRBV15 and TRBJ2-1; no clear D. The V and J ends lost 0 bases and 8 bases respectively, with 11 bases between them. This CDR3 is 14 amino acids long. CDR1 LNHNV and CDR2 YYDKDF come from the germline V gene (reference sequence). CDR3 loop: CATSREMRLDEQFF. Here the CDR3 DNA reads TGTGCCACCAGCAGAGAAATGAGACTCGATGAGCAGTTCTTC.

The chain joins TRBV7-2 to TRBJ2-5; D ambiguous. CDR3 length: 14 amino acids. With 2 bases removed from V and 5 bases from J, the gap between germline ends came to 12 bases. Germline V gene data show CDR1 as SGHTA and CDR2 as FQGNSA. The CDR3 spells CASSLPRHIETQYF. The DNA for the CDR3 is TGTGCCAGCAGCTTACCAAGACATATCGAGACCCAGTACTTC. Combining the CDR3 with reference TRBV7-2 and TRBJ2-5 gives the whole variable domain GAGVSQSPSNKVTEKGKDVELRCDPISGHTALYWYRQSLGQGLEFLIYFQGNSAPDKSGLPSDRFSAERTGGSVSTLTIQRTQQEDSAVYLCASSLPRHIETQYFGPGTRLLVL.

The CDR3 DNA follows: TGTGCCAGCAGCAAGTGGAGGGGAAACACCGGGGAGCTGTTTTTT. It specifies CASSKWRGNTGELFF. J is TRBJ2-2 and V is TRBV11-1; TRBD2 might be the D (6 bases). Trimming took 5 bases from V and 2 from J, leaving 12 bases between them. Germline loops: CDR1 SGHAT, CDR2 FQDESV (reference sequence). This CDR3 has 15 amino acids.

CDR3 nucleotide sequence: TGTGCCAGCTCACCAACGTTACAGGGGGCGGGAAACATTCAGTACTTC. Amino acids: CASSPTLQGAGNIQYF. The chain uses TRBV18 and TRBJ2-4; 9 bases line up with TRBD1. J lost 6 bases, V lost 2 bases, and 8 bases had no gene match. Per germline, CDR1 KGHSH and CDR2 LQKENI. The CDR3 runs to 16 residues.

The J gene is TRBJ2-1, the V gene TRBV27; 10 bases map to TRBD2. The V and J ends lost 7 bases and 0 bases, in that order; junction bases with no gene match: 6. The germline CDR1 and CDR2 sequences are MNHEY and SMNVEV (reference sequence). This CDR3 has 16 amino acids. In nucleotides, the CDR3 is TGTGCCAGCAAAACTAGCGGGGCGAGCTCCTACAATGAGCAGTTCTTC. It is translated as CASKTSGASSYNEQFF.

The chain combines TRBV10-2 with TRBJ2-7, with TRBD2 matching 7 bases. The germline CDR1 and CDR2 sequences are WSHSY and SAAADI. V lost 5 bases and J lost 2; bases outside the gene matches: 6. There are 14 residues in the CDR3. The CDR3 nucleotides read TGCGCCAGCAGTAGCGGGGACTCGGCCTACGAGCAGTACTTC. This codes for CASSSGDSAYEQYF.

The chain combines TRBV5-1 with TRBJ1-1, with 10 positions matching TRBD1. The CDR3 loop spans 18 amino acids. J lost 2 bases, V lost 3 bases, and 13 bases had no gene match. Germline V gives CDR1 SGHRS, CDR2 YFSETQ. The CDR3 loop reads CASSSDPGQGYRNTEAFF. CDR3 nucleotides: TGCGCCAGCAGCTCGGACCCGGGACAGGGGTATCGTAACACTGAAGCTTTCTTT.

V usage is TRBV10-3 and J usage is TRBJ2-1; 7 bases match TRBD2. The CDR3 sequence is 13 residues long. In germline, CDR1 is ENHRY, CDR2 SYGVKD. V lost 6 bases to trimming and J lost 10 bases; unmatched junction nucleotides: 9. As DNA, the CDR3 is TGTGCCATCAGCGCCGGGACTACGGGCGAGCAGTTCTTC. This gives the protein CAISAGTTGEQFF.

The V call is TRBV5-4, the J call TRBJ2-1; 10 nucleotides agree with TRBD2. After removal of 4 bases from V and 3 bases from J, the junction contained 7 bases not matched to a gene. Looked up from germline, CDR1 is SGHNT and CDR2 is YYREEE (reference sequence). CDR3 length equals 16 residues. The CDR3 DNA sequence: TGTGCCAGCAGCCCATCTAGCGGGAGTGGCTACAATGAGCAGTTCTTC. Amino acid sequence: CASSPSSGSGYNEQFF.

V and J are TRBV13 and TRBJ2-1, with 7 bases identical to TRBD2. This CDR3 is 15 amino acids long. V shed 5 bases and J 6 bases; nucleotides not matched to a gene: 10. Germline V gives CDR1 PRHDT, CDR2 FYEKMQ (reference sequence). In DNA, the CDR3 is TGTGCCAGCAGCGCAGGTGCGGGGGACGGCAATGAGCAGTTCTTC. It is translated as CASSAGAGDGNEQFF.

V usage is TRBV29-1 and J usage is TRBJ1-2; D may be TRBD1 (6 bases). Trimming took 6 bases from V and 0 from J, leaving 17 bases between them. This CDR3 is 15 amino acids long. CDR1 SQVTM and CDR2 ANQGSEA come from the germline V gene. CDR3 DNA sequence: TGCAGCGTGGATGGAGTAACAGGGTCTAACTATGGCTACACCTTC. The encoded protein is CSVDGVTGSNYGYTF.

This chain links TRBV5-1 with TRBJ1-1; D gene ambiguous. CDR1 is SGHRS, CDR2 YFSETQ, per germline. The CDR3 is 17 amino acids. Trimming took off 1 base at V and 1 base at J, with 17 bases between the two ends. The CDR3 protein is CASSLNLNKGWNTEAFF. For the CDR3, the DNA is TGCGCCAGCAGCTTGAATTTGAACAAGGGTTGGAACACTGAAGCTTTCTTT.

The V call is TRBV7-2, the J call TRBJ2-2, with no clear D. Trimming removed 4 bases at V and 3 bases at J, with 9 bases between. Germline V gene sequence: CDR1 SGHTA, CDR2 FQGNSA. The CDR3 spans 14 residues. CDR3 residues: CASSSNLHTGELFF. As DNA, the CDR3 is TGTGCCAGCAGCTCCAATCTGCACACCGGGGAGCTGTTTTTT.

With respect to this clone: One end of the junction is discordant with germline, which a read error may explain. This sequence joins TRBV7-7 and TRBJ2-1, with D possibly TRBD1 on 5 matching bases. Germline V gene sequence: CDR1 SSHAT, CDR2 FNYEAQ (reference sequence). This CDR3 is 14 amino acids long. CDR3 loop: CASSYHLGDNEQFF. In DNA, the CDR3 is TGTGCTAGCAGCTACCACCTAGGGGACAATGAGCAGTTCTTC.

The rearrangement links TRBV4-2 to TRBJ2-7, with 7 bases fitting TRBD1. The CDR3 consists of 13 residues. Germline V gives CDR1 LGHNA, CDR2 YNFKEQ. V trimming: 2 bases; J trimming: 7 bases; junction bases outside the gene matches: 5. The CDR3 region has the DNA TGTGCCAGCAGCCAACGGACAGGCCGTGAGCAGTACTTC. It encodes CASSQRTGREQYF.

V is TRBV5-1 and J is TRBJ1-5; weak D call: TRBD1 (6 bases). CDR1 is SGHRS, CDR2 YFSETQ, per germline. There are 15 residues in the CDR3. Trimming shortened V by 0 bases and J by 4 bases, and 11 bases separated the two germline ends. DNA of the CDR3: TGCGCCAGCAGCTTGGGGGAGAGGGGGAATCAGCCCCAGCATTTT. The encoded protein is CASSLGERGNQPQHF.

The chain is built from TRBV4-3 and TRBJ2-3; 12 bases map to TRBD2. J was trimmed by 1 base and V by 4 bases; bases with no gene match: 3. CDR1 LGHNA and CDR2 YSLEER come from the germline V gene. This CDR3 contains 16 residues. As DNA, the CDR3 is TGCGCCAGCAGCCGCCGACTAGCGGGGGGCACAGATACGCAGTATTTT. Encoded protein: CASSRRLAGGTDTQYF.

Here the CDR3 DNA reads TGTGCCTCGGCCGGGACAGGGAGGGTTAATTCCGGCGAGCAGTACTTC. Amino acids: CASAGTGRVNSGEQYF. V usage is TRBV30 and J usage is TRBJ2-7; 9 nucleotides match TRBD1. The CDR3 contains 16 residues. V shed 7 bases and J 6 bases; nucleotides not matched to a gene: 19. The germline V gene has CDR1 GTSNPN and CDR2 SVGIG (reference sequence).

This chain uses TRBV27 with TRBJ2-7, with 8 bases aligning to TRBD2. The CDR3 extends over 15 amino acids. Germline V gene data show CDR1 as MNHEY and CDR2 as SMNVEV (reference sequence). The V gene end was trimmed by 3 bases and the J gene end by 4 bases; junction bases not matched to a gene: 8. The CDR3 sequence: CASSLGGLAKYEQYF. The CDR3 DNA follows: TGTGCCAGCAGTTTGGGTGGACTAGCTAAATACGAGCAGTACTTC.

The chain joins TRBV4-3 to TRBJ2-7; D remains ambiguous. The CDR3 is 13 residues long. Trimming pared 4 bases from V and 3 bases from J, leaving 10 bases between. Germline V gene data show CDR1 as LGHNA and CDR2 as YSLEER. CDR3 amino acids: CASSPNLDYEQYF. The CDR3 bases are TGCGCCAGCAGCCCAAACCTGGACTACGAGCAGTACTTC.

This chain uses TRBV6-6 with TRBJ1-1, with D possibly matching TRBD1 (6 bases). This CDR3 has 13 amino acids. Germline V gives CDR1 MNHNY, CDR2 SVGAGI (reference sequence). V was pared by 5 bases and J by 5 bases, with 12 bases between. The CDR3: CASSLPGQTEAFF. In DNA form, the CDR3 reads TGTGCCAGCAGTCTGCCCGGACAGACTGAAGCTTTCTTT.

V is TRBV7-8 and J is TRBJ2-7, with 9 bases lining up with TRBD2. The CDR3 is 16 residues long. With 5 bases clipped from V and 2 bases from J, the junction kept 10 bases outside the gene matches. Germline loops: CDR1 SGHVS, CDR2 FQNEAQ. CDR3 in DNA: TGTGCCAGCAGCCATAGTCGGTCTAGCGGGACCTACGAGCAGTACTTC. Translation gives CASSHSRSSGTYEQYF.

V is TRBV5-1 and J is TRBJ1-1, with 8 bases aligning to TRBD1. V lost 7 bases and J lost 1; bases outside the gene matches: 15. This CDR3 contains 17 residues. Germline CDR1 SGHRS, CDR2 YFSETQ. DNA for the CDR3: TGCGCCAGCTTCCCCCTCGGACAGGGAGTGGGGAACACTGAAGCTTTCTTT. Its protein is CASFPLGQGVGNTEAFF. The entire variable domain, with the rest obtained from reference TRBV5-1 and TRBJ1-1, is as follows: KAGVTQTPRYLIKTRGQQVTLSCSPISGHRSVSWYQQTPGQGLQFLFEYFSETQRNKGNFPGRFSGRQFSNSRSEMNVSTLELGDSALYLCASFPLGQGVGNTEAFFGQGTRLTVV.

This clone was seen once. The chain joins TRBV10-3 to TRBJ2-7, with TRBD1 matching 7 bases. The CDR3 runs to 16 residues. Germline V gene sequence: CDR1 ENHRY, CDR2 SYGVKD. The trim removed 3 bases at V and 3 bases at J, leaving 11 bases unmatched. The CDR3: CAISEFASQGLYEQYF. The CDR3 DNA reads as TGTGCCATCAGTGAATTCGCATCACAGGGGCTCTACGAGCAGTACTTC.